One sample yielded the 6 T cell receptor beta chains listed below, sequenced in a study of T cell repertoires in cytomegalovirus infection. Their cognate antigens are unknown. TCRdb analysed the reads with MiXCR anew, one entry per CDR3 protein. The table includes roughly 920,000 distinct CDR3 sequences, approximately 31% detected once. Material: cultured CD8+ T cells from PBMCs, obtained from culture after CMV antigen stimulation. The receptors were gathered from a human donor in good health (CMV status not recorded). Some clones in this sample may be carry-over from other donors' samples.

This clonotype was counted between two and nine times. V gene TRBV7-9 combines with J gene TRBJ2-3; a weak D match, TRBD2 (6 bases). Germline CDR1 and CDR2: SEHNR and FQNEAQ (reference sequence). V lost 2 bases, J lost 3 bases, and 9 bases lay in between. This CDR3 spans 14 amino acids. CDR3 in amino acids: CASSLPTRTDTQYF. The CDR3 region has the DNA TGTGCCAGCAGCTTACCGACTAGAACAGATACGCAGTATTTT. Using reference TRBV7-9 and TRBJ2-3 for the parts outside the CDR3, the full variable domain is DTGVSQNPRHKITKRGQNVTFRCDPISEHNRLYWYRQTLGQGPEFLTYFQNEAQLEKSRLLSDRFSAERPKGSFSTLEIQRTEQGDSAMYLCASSLPTRTDTQYFGPGTRLTVL.

This clonotype was found a few times. The chain combines TRBV2 with TRBJ1-6, with D uncertain. The germline V and J ends were trimmed by 8 bases and 0 bases, with 14 bases remaining between them. CDR1 SNHLY and CDR2 FYNNEI come from the germline V gene. This CDR3 has 16 residues. CDR3 sequence reads: CASGGGRSSYNSPLHF. The CDR3 region has the DNA TGTGCCAGCGGAGGAGGACGGAGCTCCTATAATTCACCCCTCCACTTT.

This clonotype was observed a few times. This chain uses TRBV10-3 with TRBJ2-3; D may be TRBD2 (7 bases). The CDR3 covers 17 residues. Germline-derived CDR1 and CDR2 are ENHRY and SYGVKD. The V end lost 3 bases, the J end lost 2 bases, and 18 bases lay between the germline ends. CDR3 sequence: CAISEPERGADTDTQYF. The CDR3 DNA is TGTGCCATCAGTGAACCTGAACGGGGGGCTGACACAGATACGCAGTATTTT.

This sequence joins TRBV7-2 and TRBJ1-2; D is perhaps TRBD1 (6 bases). V gave up 7 bases and J gave up 6 bases, with 15 bases separating them. CDR3 length equals 13 residues. CDR1 and CDR2 (germline): SGHTA, FQGNSA. CDR3 in amino acids: CASTGTGIHGYTF. CDR3 in DNA: TGTGCCAGCACCGGTACAGGGATTCATGGCTACACCTTC.

Concerning this clonotype: With a much larger clone just one base away, this may be a read error. The rearrangement links TRBV7-2 to TRBJ1-5; D call uncertain. Germline-derived CDR1 and CDR2 are SGHTA and FQGNSA. The V and J ends lost 0 bases and 1 base respectively, with 13 bases between them. The CDR3 covers 17 residues. CDR3 protein: CASSLALGMSSNQPQHF. For the CDR3, the DNA is TGTGCCAGCAGCTTAGCCCTAGGGATGTCAAGCAATCAGCCCCAGCATTTT.

The genes are TRBV19 and TRBJ1-1, with D unresolved. This CDR3 contains 15 residues. Germline CDR1 LNHDA, CDR2 SQIVND (reference sequence). V was trimmed by 4 bases and J by 4 bases, leaving 16 bases between them. The CDR3, as DNA: TGTGCCAGTAGTAACCCCGGGGTCTGGGGCACTGAAGCTTTCTTT. Its translation is CASSNPGVWGTEAFF.